This TCR beta chain was identified in a study of blood T cell repertoires in COVID-19. Study details: Whether acute or convalescent, the COVID-19 samples came from the United States, Italy and Spain. From T cells, B-cell-depleted T cells, or PBMCs came the material, which was cDNA or gDNA.

Participants, roughly 18 to 100 years old, spanned approximately 25 US areas. Using immunoSEQ multiplex PCR, the repertoire was profiled, and TCRdb retains in-frame clones only, with some absent. The sample has fewer than 350,000 clones; 90% are singletons. The CDR3 is 17 residues long. V trimming: 3 bases; J trimming: 4 bases; junction bases outside the gene matches: 6. Germline lookup yields CDR1 SGDLS and CDR2 YYNGEE. The TCR originated in a young woman with acute COVID-19. This chain uses TRBV9 with TRBJ2-5, with 16 positions matching TRBD2. Sequencing was carried out using PBMCs or T cells enriched from blood (not recorded which). The CDR3 region has the DNA TGTGCCAGCAGCGCCGGGACTAGCGGGAGGGCCAGAGAGACCCAGTACTTC. Its translation is CASSAGTSGRARETQYF.